Listed below are T cell receptor beta chains from one sample, sequenced in a study of blood T cell repertoires in COVID-19. Method: immunoSEQ multiplex PCR; TCRdb's copy keeps in-frame clones and lacks some. The top ten clones hold approximately 5.1% of a sample with about 140,000 clones, over 80% of them seen once. The sequenced sample was PBMCs or T cells enriched from blood (not recorded which). The source of these receptors is a man aged 65 to 85 who had been exposed to COVID-19. Both conserved end residues are part of each CDR3. Fields, in order: CDR3 DNA, CDR3 protein, J gene, D gene, V gene, clone size. D genes are given only for firm matches. Rows give clone size only sometimes, using once, few, many, or a class for an expanded clone.

CDR3 DNA: TGTGCCAGTAGTAAGTTCGAGACAGGGTCCCACGAGCAGTACTTC
CDR3 protein: CASSKFETGSHEQYF
J gene: TRBJ2-7
D gene: TRBD1
V gene: TRBV19
clone size: .

CDR3 DNA: TGTGCCAGCAGCCAAGAGGGACAGAACTATGGCTACACCTTC
CDR3 protein: CASSQEGQNYGYTF
J gene: TRBJ1-2
D gene: TRBD1
V gene: TRBV4-2
clone size: .

CDR3 DNA: TGTGCCAGCAGCTTAGTGCGCTCTAGGAACACTGAAGCTTTCTTT
CDR3 protein: CASSLVRSRNTEAFF
J gene: TRBJ1-1
D gene: .
V gene: TRBV7-8
clone size: .

CDR3 DNA: TGTGCCAGCAGCTTATCCGGGACAGGGGTCGGAAAACTGTTTTTT
CDR3 protein: CASSLSGTGVGKLFF
J gene: TRBJ1-4
D gene: TRBD1
V gene: TRBV5-6
clone size: .

CDR3 DNA: TGTGCCAGCCGGCTGGGGGCGCGGATCAGAGAAAAACTGTTTTTT
CDR3 protein: CASRLGARIREKLFF
J gene: TRBJ1-4
D gene: .
V gene: TRBV14
clone size: .

CDR3 DNA: TGTGCTAGTGGTTTGGATCCAGGGGTGGGGACTGAAGCTTTCTTT
CDR3 protein: CASGLDPGVGTEAFF
J gene: TRBJ1-1
D gene: .
V gene: TRBV12-5
clone size: .

CDR3 DNA: TGTGCCAGCAGCCAAGGAGACAGGGTCGGGGAGCAGTACTTC
CDR3 protein: CASSQGDRVGEQYF
J gene: TRBJ2-7
D gene: TRBD1
V gene: TRBV3-1/TRBV3-2
clone size: .

CDR3 DNA: TGTGCCAGCAGTCGGACTAGCGGGTATGAGCAGTTCTTC
CDR3 protein: CASSRTSGYEQFF
J gene: TRBJ2-1
D gene: TRBD2
V gene: TRBV27
clone size: .

CDR3 DNA: TGTGCCAGCAGCCAAGATCGGCGGGGGAACTACAATGAGCAGTTCTTC
CDR3 protein: CASSQDRRGNYNEQFF
J gene: TRBJ2-1
D gene: TRBD2
V gene: TRBV4-2
clone size: .

CDR3 DNA: TGTGCCAGCAGTTTTGGGGCGGCAGGGGGCTTCTCCTACGAGCAGTACTTC
CDR3 protein: CASSFGAAGGFSYEQYF
J gene: TRBJ2-7
D gene: TRBD1
V gene: TRBV27
clone size: .

CDR3 DNA: TGTGCCAGCAGTTACTCGACAGGCGGTGGGACTGAAGCTTTCTTT
CDR3 protein: CASSYSTGGGTEAFF
J gene: TRBJ1-1
D gene: .
V gene: TRBV6-5
clone size: .

CDR3 DNA: TGCGCCAGCAGCCAAGGGGGGGGATGGTTCTCCGAGCAGTACTTC
CDR3 protein: CASSQGGGWFSEQYF
J gene: TRBJ2-7
D gene: TRBD2
V gene: TRBV4-1
clone size: few

CDR3 DNA: TGTGCCAGCAGTGATGGACAGGGGCCTACGAACACCGGGGAGCTGTTTTTT
CDR3 protein: CASSDGQGPTNTGELFF
J gene: TRBJ2-2
D gene: TRBD1
V gene: TRBV6-4
clone size: .

CDR3 DNA: TGCGCCAGCAACTCAGGGAACACTGAAGCTTTCTTT
CDR3 protein: CASNSGNTEAFF
J gene: TRBJ1-1
D gene: .
V gene: TRBV5-1
clone size: .

CDR3 DNA: TGTGCCAGCAGCTCTGGGACAGTTTATGGTGGCTACACCTTC
CDR3 protein: CASSSGTVYGGYTF
J gene: TRBJ1-2
D gene: TRBD1
V gene: TRBV5-4
clone size: .

CDR3 DNA: TGTGCCAGCAGTTCAGTCGCGGGACAGGGGGAAAACTATGGCTACACCTTC
CDR3 protein: CASSSVAGQGENYGYTF
J gene: TRBJ1-2
D gene: TRBD1
V gene: TRBV28
clone size: .

CDR3 DNA: TGTGCCAGCAGCGCATCGACAGGGACCAATGAGCAGTTCTTC
CDR3 protein: CASSASTGTNEQFF
J gene: TRBJ2-1
D gene: TRBD1
V gene: TRBV9
clone size: .

CDR3 DNA: TGTGCCAGTTTCCCCGTACTTGGGCAGGGGGCTTTCTTT
CDR3 protein: CASFPVLGQGAFF
J gene: TRBJ1-1
D gene: .
V gene: TRBV19
clone size: .

CDR3 DNA: TGTGCCTGGACACACACCTTGAATTCACCCCTCCACTTT
CDR3 protein: CAWTHTLNSPLHF
J gene: TRBJ1-6
D gene: .
V gene: TRBV30
clone size: .

CDR3 DNA: TGTGCCAGCTCACTGGGACAGGGCTCTGGAAACACCATATATTTT
CDR3 protein: CASSLGQGSGNTIYF
J gene: TRBJ1-3
D gene: TRBD1
V gene: TRBV18
clone size: .

CDR3 DNA: TGTGCCAGCAGCTCGAGTGGCGGACAGGAGCAAGAGACCCAGTACTTC
CDR3 protein: CASSSSGGQEQETQYF
J gene: TRBJ2-5
D gene: TRBD1
V gene: TRBV7-9
clone size: .

CDR3 DNA: TGTGCCAGCAGCCCACCTCGGGGGTCGAGCGGCTACACCTTC
CDR3 protein: CASSPPRGSSGYTF
J gene: TRBJ1-2
D gene: .
V gene: TRBV7-8
clone size: .

CDR3 DNA: TGTGCCAGCAGCCCGGACACAGTGAACACTGAAGCTTTCTTT
CDR3 protein: CASSPDTVNTEAFF
J gene: TRBJ1-1
D gene: .
V gene: TRBV7-2
clone size: .

CDR3 DNA: TGCGCCAGCAGCCAAGATCCGACAGGGGCAAGGGATACGCAGTATTTT
CDR3 protein: CASSQDPTGARDTQYF
J gene: TRBJ2-3
D gene: TRBD1
V gene: TRBV4-3
clone size: .

CDR3 DNA: TGTGCCAGCAGCTTTACAGGGGTAGTCAAAAACATTCAGTACTTC
CDR3 protein: CASSFTGVVKNIQYF
J gene: TRBJ2-4
D gene: TRBD1
V gene: TRBV5-5
clone size: .

CDR3 DNA: TGTGCCAGTACAGGACTAGCGGGAGGGCCTCTCGACGAGCAGTACTTC
CDR3 protein: CASTGLAGGPLDEQYF
J gene: TRBJ2-7
D gene: TRBD2
V gene: TRBV19
clone size: .

CDR3 DNA: TGTGCCAGCCTCCGGGGGACAGGGGACCTACGCGGCTACACCTTC
CDR3 protein: CASLRGTGDLRGYTF
J gene: TRBJ1-2
D gene: TRBD1
V gene: TRBV7-2
clone size: .

CDR3 DNA: TGCGCCAGCAGCCATGGGGCTTTCCGGGACAGTCCCTACGAGCAGTACTTC
CDR3 protein: CASSHGAFRDSPYEQYF
J gene: TRBJ2-7
D gene: TRBD1
V gene: TRBV4-1
clone size: .

CDR3 DNA: TGTGCCAGCAGAACTACTAGCGGGAACGAGCAGTTCTTC
CDR3 protein: CASRTTSGNEQFF
J gene: TRBJ2-1
D gene: TRBD2
V gene: TRBV12-3/TRBV12-4
clone size: .

CDR3 DNA: TGTGCCAGCAGCGCATCCGTACTACAGGGGGCGAGAGGGATGAACACTGAAGCTTTCTTT
CDR3 protein: CASSASVLQGARGMNTEAFF
J gene: TRBJ1-1
D gene: TRBD1
V gene: TRBV9
clone size: .

CDR3 DNA: TGTGCCAGCTCAAGGGAGGGGGGAATCTACGAGCAGTACTTC
CDR3 protein: CASSREGGIYEQYF
J gene: TRBJ2-7
D gene: .
V gene: TRBV18
clone size: .

CDR3 DNA: TGCAGCGTTCGTGGGACAGCTACGGGGAACACTGAAGCTTTCTTT
CDR3 protein: CSVRGTATGNTEAFF
J gene: TRBJ1-1
D gene: TRBD1
V gene: TRBV29-1
clone size: .

CDR3 DNA: TGTGCCAGCAGCGGTAGCGGGAGGAAAAACAATGAGCAGTTCTTC
CDR3 protein: CASSGSGRKNNEQFF
J gene: TRBJ2-1
D gene: TRBD2
V gene: TRBV28
clone size: .

CDR3 DNA: TGTGCCAGCAGTTTGTGGGCAGGGAGGGTACAGCCCCAGCATTTT
CDR3 protein: CASSLWAGRVQPQHF
J gene: TRBJ1-5
D gene: .
V gene: TRBV28
clone size: .

CDR3 DNA: TGTGCCAGCAGTTCCGGACAGGGGGGTAATTCACCCCTCCACTTT
CDR3 protein: CASSSGQGGNSPLHF
J gene: TRBJ1-6
D gene: TRBD1
V gene: TRBV28
clone size: .

CDR3 DNA: TGTGCCAGCAGCTTCAGCGGGAGGGCCAAAAACATTCAGTACTTC
CDR3 protein: CASSFSGRAKNIQYF
J gene: TRBJ2-4
D gene: TRBD2
V gene: TRBV7-2
clone size: .

CDR3 DNA: TGTGCCTGGAGTTGGGACAGACCTGAAAAACTGTTTTTT
CDR3 protein: CAWSWDRPEKLFF
J gene: TRBJ1-4
D gene: TRBD1
V gene: TRBV30
clone size: .

CDR3 DNA: TGTGCCAGTAGTAGACTAGCGGGAGGCTACGAGCAGTACTTC
CDR3 protein: CASSRLAGGYEQYF
J gene: TRBJ2-7
D gene: TRBD2
V gene: TRBV19
clone size: once

CDR3 DNA: TGTGCCAGCTCACCACCGCTCAGGGTAGGCACTGAAGCTTTCTTT
CDR3 protein: CASSPPLRVGTEAFF
J gene: TRBJ1-1
D gene: .
V gene: TRBV18
clone size: .

CDR3 DNA: TGTGCCAGCAGTTGGGCTGGCTACCTTTCCTACAATGAGCAGTTCTTC
CDR3 protein: CASSWAGYLSYNEQFF
J gene: TRBJ2-1
D gene: .
V gene: TRBV27
clone size: .

CDR3 DNA: TGCGCCAGCAGCTTGGCGATAGCGGGAGTTAAATCCTACGAGCAGTACTTC
CDR3 protein: CASSLAIAGVKSYEQYF
J gene: TRBJ2-7
D gene: TRBD2
V gene: TRBV5-1
clone size: .

CDR3 DNA: TGTGCCAGCAGTTGGGACTCGGGCATGAACACTGAAGCTTTCTTT
CDR3 protein: CASSWDSGMNTEAFF
J gene: TRBJ1-1
D gene: .
V gene: TRBV6-5
clone size: .

CDR3 DNA: TGCGCCACCTTTGCCTCGAGGGGGACATTGGGCGAAAAACTGTTTTTT
CDR3 protein: CATFASRGTLGEKLFF
J gene: TRBJ1-4
D gene: .
V gene: TRBV10-2
clone size: .